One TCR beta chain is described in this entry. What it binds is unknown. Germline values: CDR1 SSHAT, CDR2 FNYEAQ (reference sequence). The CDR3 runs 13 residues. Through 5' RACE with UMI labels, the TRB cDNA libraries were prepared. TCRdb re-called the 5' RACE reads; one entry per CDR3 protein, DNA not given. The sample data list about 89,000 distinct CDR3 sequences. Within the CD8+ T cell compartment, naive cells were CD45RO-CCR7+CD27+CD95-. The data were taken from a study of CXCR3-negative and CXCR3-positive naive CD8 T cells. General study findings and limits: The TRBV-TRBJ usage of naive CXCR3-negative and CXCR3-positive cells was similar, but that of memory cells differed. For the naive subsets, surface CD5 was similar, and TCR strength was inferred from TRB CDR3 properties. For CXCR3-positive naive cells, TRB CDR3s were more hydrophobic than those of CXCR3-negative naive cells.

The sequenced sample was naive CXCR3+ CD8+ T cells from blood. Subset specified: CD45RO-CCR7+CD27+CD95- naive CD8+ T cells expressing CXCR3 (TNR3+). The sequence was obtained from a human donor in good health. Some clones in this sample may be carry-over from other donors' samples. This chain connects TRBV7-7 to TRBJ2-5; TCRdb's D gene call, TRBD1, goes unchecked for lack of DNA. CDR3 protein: CASSPYHRETQYF.